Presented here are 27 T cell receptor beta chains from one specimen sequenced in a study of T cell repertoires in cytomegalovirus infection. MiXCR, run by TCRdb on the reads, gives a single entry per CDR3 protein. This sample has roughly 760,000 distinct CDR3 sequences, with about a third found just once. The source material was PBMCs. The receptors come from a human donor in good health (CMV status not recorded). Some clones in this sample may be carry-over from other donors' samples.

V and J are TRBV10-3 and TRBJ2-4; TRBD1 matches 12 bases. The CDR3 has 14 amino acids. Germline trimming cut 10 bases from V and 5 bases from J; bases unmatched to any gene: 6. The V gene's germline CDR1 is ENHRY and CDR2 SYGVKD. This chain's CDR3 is CATRDRGLENIQYF. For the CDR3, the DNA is TGTGCCACCAGGGACAGGGGGCTGGAAAACATTCAGTACTTC.

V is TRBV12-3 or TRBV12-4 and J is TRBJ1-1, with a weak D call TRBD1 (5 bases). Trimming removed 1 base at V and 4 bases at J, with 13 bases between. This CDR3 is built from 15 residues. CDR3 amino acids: CASSLGKGVGTEAFF. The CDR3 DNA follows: TGTGCCAGCAGTTTAGGGAAAGGGGTGGGCACTGAAGCTTTCTTT.

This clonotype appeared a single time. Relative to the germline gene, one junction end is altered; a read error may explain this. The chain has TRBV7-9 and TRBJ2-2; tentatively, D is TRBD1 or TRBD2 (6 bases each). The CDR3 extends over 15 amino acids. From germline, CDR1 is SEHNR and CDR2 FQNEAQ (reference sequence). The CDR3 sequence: CASSFWGRGTEELFF. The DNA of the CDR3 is TGTGCCAGCAGCTTTTGGGGGCGCGGGACCGAGGAGCTGTTTTTT.

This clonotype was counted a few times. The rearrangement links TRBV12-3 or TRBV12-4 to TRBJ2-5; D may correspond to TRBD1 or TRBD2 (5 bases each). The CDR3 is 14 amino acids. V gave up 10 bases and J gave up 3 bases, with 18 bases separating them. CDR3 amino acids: CATSGAVAKETQYF. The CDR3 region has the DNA TGTGCCACGTCCGGGGCGGTGGCTAAAGAGACCCAGTACTTC.

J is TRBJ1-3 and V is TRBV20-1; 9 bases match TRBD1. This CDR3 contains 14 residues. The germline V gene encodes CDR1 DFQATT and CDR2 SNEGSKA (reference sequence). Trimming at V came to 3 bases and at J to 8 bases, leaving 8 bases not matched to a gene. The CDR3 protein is CSASPPGQGDTIYF. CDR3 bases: TGCAGTGCTAGCCCTCCGGGACAGGGAGACACCATATATTTT.

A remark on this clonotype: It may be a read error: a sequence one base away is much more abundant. The CDR3 region is CASSASQGLNTEAFF. CDR3 coding DNA: TGTGCCAGCAGCGCGAGCCAGGGGCTGAACACTGAAGCTTTCTTT. This sequence joins TRBV7-2 and TRBJ1-1; D may be TRBD1 (6 bases). The germline V and J ends were trimmed by 5 bases and 0 bases, with 13 bases remaining between them. The CDR3 covers 15 residues. Germline V lookup: CDR1 SGHTA, CDR2 FQGNSA. Filled out from reference TRBV7-2 and TRBJ1-1, the complete variable domain reads GAGVSQSPSNKVTEKGKDVELRCDPISGHTALYWYRQSLGQGLEFLIYFQGNSAPDKSGLPSDRFSAERTGGSVSTLTIQRTQQEDSAVYLCASSASQGLNTEAFFGQGTRLTVV.

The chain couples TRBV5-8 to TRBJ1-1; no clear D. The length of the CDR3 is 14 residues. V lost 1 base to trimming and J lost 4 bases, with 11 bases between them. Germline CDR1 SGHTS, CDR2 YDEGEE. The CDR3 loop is CASSLPGLGTEAFF. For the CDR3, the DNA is TGTGCCAGCAGCTTGCCTGGGCTGGGCACTGAAGCTTTCTTT.

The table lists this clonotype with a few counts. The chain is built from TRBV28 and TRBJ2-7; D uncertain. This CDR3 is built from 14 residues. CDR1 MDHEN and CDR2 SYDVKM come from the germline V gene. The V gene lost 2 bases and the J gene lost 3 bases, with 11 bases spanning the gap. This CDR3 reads CASSLMASGYEQYF. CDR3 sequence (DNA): TGTGCCAGCAGTTTAATGGCCTCGGGCTACGAGCAGTACTTC.

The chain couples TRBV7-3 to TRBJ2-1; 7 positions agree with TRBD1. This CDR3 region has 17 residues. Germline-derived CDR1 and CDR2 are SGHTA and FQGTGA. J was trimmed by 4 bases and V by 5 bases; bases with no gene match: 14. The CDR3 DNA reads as TGTGCCAGCAGCCCACACCCCCCCGGGACAGCTTACAATGAGCAGTTCTTC. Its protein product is CASSPHPPGTAYNEQFF.

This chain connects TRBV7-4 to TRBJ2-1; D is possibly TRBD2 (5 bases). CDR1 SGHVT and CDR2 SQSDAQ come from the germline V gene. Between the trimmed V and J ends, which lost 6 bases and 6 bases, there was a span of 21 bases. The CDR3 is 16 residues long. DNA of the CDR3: TGTGCCAGCAGTTCACAACTAGGACTGATGCTCAATGAGCAGTTCTTC. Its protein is CASSSQLGLMLNEQFF.

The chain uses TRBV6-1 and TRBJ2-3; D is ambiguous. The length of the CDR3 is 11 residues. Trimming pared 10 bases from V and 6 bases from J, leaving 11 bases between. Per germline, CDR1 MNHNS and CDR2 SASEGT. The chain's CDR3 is CATPALDTQYF. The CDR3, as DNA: TGTGCCACCCCAGCCTTGGATACGCAGTATTTT.

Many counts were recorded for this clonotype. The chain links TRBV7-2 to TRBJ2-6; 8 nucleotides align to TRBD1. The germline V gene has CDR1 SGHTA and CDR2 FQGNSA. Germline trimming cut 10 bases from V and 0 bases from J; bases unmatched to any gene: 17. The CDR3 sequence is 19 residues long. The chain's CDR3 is CAIPTYPGTGYSGANVLTF. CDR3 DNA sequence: TGTGCCATCCCTACCTATCCGGGGACAGGATACTCTGGGGCCAACGTCCTGACTTTC.

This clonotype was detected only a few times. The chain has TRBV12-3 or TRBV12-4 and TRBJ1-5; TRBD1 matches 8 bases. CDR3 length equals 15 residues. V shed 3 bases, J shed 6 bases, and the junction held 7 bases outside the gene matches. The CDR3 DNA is TGTGCCAGCAGTTTCCTGCAGGGGGCGGGTCAGCCCCAGCATTTT. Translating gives CASSFLQGAGQPQHF.

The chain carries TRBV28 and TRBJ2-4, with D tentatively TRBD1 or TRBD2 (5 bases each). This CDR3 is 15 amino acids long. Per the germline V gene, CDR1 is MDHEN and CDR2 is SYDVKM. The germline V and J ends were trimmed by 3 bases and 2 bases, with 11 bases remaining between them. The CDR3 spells CASSFGGWSKNIQYF. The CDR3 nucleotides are TGTGCCAGCAGTTTTGGGGGATGGTCCAAAAACATTCAGTACTTC.

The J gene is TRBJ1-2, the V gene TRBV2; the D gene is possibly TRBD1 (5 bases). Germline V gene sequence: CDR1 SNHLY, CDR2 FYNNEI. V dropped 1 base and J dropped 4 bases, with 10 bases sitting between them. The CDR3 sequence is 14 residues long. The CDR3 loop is CASSEGTGAYGYTF. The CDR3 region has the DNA TGTGCCAGCAGTGAAGGAACAGGTGCCTATGGCTACACCTTC.

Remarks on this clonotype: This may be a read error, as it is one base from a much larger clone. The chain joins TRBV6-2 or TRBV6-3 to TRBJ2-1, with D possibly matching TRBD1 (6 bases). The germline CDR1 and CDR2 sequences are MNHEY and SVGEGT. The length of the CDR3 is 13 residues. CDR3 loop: CSSSYSLQGEQFF. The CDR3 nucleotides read TGTTCCAGCAGTTACTCATTACAGGGTGAGCAGTTCTTC.

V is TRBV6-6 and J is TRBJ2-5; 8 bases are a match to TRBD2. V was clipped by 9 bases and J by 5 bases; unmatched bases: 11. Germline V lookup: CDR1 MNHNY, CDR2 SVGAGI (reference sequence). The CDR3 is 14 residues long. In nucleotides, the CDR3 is TGTGCCAGTCAAATCCGGGAGGGCAGGGAGACCCAGTACTTC. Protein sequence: CASQIREGRETQYF.

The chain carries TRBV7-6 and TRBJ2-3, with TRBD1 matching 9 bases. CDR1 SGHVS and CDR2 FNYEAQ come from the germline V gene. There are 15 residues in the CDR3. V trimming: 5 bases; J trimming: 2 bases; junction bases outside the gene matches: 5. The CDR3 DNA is TGTGCCAGCAGCCCCGGGACAGGGTTCACAGATACGCAGTATTTT. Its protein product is CASSPGTGFTDTQYF.

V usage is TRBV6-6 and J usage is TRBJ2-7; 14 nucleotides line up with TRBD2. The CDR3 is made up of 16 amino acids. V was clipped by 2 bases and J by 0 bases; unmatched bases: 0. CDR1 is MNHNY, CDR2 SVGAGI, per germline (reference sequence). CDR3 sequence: CASSYGTSGSSYEQYF. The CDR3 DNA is TGTGCCAGCAGTTACGGGACTAGCGGGAGCTCCTACGAGCAGTACTTC.

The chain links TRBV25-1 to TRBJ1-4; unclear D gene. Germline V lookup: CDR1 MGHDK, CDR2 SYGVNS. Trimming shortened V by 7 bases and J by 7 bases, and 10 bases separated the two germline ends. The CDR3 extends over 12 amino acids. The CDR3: CASTRFGEKLFF. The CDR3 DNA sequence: TGTGCCAGCACTCGGTTCGGTGAAAAACTGTTTTTT.

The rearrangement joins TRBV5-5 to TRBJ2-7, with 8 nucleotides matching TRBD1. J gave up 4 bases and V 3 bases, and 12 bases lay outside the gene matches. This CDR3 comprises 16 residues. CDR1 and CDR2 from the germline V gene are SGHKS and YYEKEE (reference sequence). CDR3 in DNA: TGTGCCAGCAGCTCATCTGGACAGGGCCCTCTTTACGAGCAGTACTTC. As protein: CASSSSGQGPLYEQYF.

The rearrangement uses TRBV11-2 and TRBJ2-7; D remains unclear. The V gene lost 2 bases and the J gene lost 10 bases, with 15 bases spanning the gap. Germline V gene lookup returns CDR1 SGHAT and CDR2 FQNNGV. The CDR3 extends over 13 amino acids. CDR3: CASSLSPYGEQYF. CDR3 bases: TGTGCCAGCAGCTTATCCCCCTATGGGGAACAGTACTTC.

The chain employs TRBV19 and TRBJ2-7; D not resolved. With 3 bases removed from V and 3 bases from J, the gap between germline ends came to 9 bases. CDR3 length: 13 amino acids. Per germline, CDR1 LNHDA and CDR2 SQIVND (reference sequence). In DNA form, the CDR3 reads TGTGCCAGTAGTATTGACGGAATCTACGAGCAGTACTTC. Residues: CASSIDGIYEQYF.

Written as DNA, the CDR3 is TGTGCCAGCATTAATGAAAGAGGGTATCGTCAAGCTTTCTTT. Protein product: CASINERGYRQAFF. The chain combines TRBV28 with TRBJ1-1; D is uncertain. V was trimmed by 7 bases and J by 9 bases, leaving 21 bases between them. Germline loops: CDR1 MDHEN, CDR2 SYDVKM. The CDR3 sequence is 14 residues long.

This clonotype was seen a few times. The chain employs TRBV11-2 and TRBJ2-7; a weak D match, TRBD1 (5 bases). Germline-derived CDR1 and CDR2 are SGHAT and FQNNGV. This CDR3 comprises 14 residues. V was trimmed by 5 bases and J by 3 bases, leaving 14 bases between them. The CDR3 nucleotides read TGTGCCAGCAGCGGGTGGGGCACCCACTACGAGCAGTACTTC. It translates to CASSGWGTHYEQYF. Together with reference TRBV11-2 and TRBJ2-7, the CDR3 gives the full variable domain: EAGVAQSPRYKIIEKRQSVAFWCNPISGHATLYWYQQILGQGPKLLIQFQNNGVVDDSQLPKDRFSAERLKGVDSTLKIQPAKLEDSAVYLCASSGWGTHYEQYFGPGTRLTVT.

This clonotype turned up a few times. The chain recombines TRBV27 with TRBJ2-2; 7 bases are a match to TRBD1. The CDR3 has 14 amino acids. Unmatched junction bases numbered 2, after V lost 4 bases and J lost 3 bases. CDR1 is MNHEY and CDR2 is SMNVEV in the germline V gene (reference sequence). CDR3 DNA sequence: TGTGCCAGCAGTTCGGGACAGTACACCGGGGAGCTGTTTTTT. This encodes CASSSGQYTGELFF.

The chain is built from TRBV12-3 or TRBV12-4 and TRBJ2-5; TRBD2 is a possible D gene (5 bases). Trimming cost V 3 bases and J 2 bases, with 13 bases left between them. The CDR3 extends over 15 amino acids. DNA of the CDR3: TGTGCCAGCAGTTTTTGGGCGGAGGCACAAGAGACCCAGTACTTC. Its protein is CASSFWAEAQETQYF.